This T cell receptor (beta chain) was found in a study of post-analysis software for immune sequencing data. General study findings and limits: Versus controls, multiple sclerosis patients showed significantly lower diversity (normalized Chao1). Five TRBV segments occurring more often in patients than controls included TRBV5-6, TRBV5-1 and TRBV20-1.

Unique-molecular-identifier-tagged TCR beta cDNA libraries were used. TCRdb reprocessed the PCR reads with MiXCR, giving one entry per CDR3 protein. This sample has some 700,000 distinct CDR3 sequences; 59% occur once, and the top ten carry approximately 10%. The CDR3 runs 15 residues. The V gene end was trimmed by 3 bases and the J gene end by 8 bases; junction bases not matched to a gene: 5. CDR1 KGHSH and CDR2 LQKENI come from the germline V gene. This clonotype was detected once. Its antigen is still unknown. The specimen sequenced was blood. This chain connects TRBV18 to TRBJ1-4, with 11 bases fitting TRBD1. The receptor's source is a girl aged 2 to 9 with multiple sclerosis. CDR3 nucleotides: TGTGCCAGCTCACCCCCGGGACAGGGGGGCGAAAAACTGTTTTTT. Amino acids: CASSPPGQGGEKLFF.